The T cell receptor (beta chain) under discussion was sequenced for a study of T cells in Graves' hyperthyroidism and ophthalmopathy. General observations from the study: Blood samples included most of the expanded thyroid clonotypes exceeding 0.001. Before onset, by a median of about six months, the model predicted ophthalmopathy.

V was clipped by 1 base and J by 5 bases, with 14 bases between them. CDR1 and CDR2 from the germline V gene are LNHDA and SQIVND (reference sequence). This CDR3 region has 15 residues. Details on this clonotype: The antigen is undetermined.

Pregnant or lactating patients were excluded, as were those with uncontrolled infection or other autoimmune disease. The investigators amplified TCR beta CDR3 regions from RNA transcripts. In the first-round RT-PCR of the TCR CDR3, the HTBI primer set was used. TCRdb passed the multiplex PCR reads through MiXCR, listing each CDR3 protein once. The data show 350,000 or so distinct CDR3 sequences, 15% to 20% seen once. The TCR was taken from a woman aged 35 to 49 with Graves' ophthalmopathy. Sequencing input: blood. This chain connects TRBV19 to TRBJ1-1, with no clear D. As DNA, the CDR3 is TGTGCCAGTAGTATAGGAGAACCTGCGGGGACTGAAGCTTTCTTT. Amino acids: CASSIGEPAGTEAFF.